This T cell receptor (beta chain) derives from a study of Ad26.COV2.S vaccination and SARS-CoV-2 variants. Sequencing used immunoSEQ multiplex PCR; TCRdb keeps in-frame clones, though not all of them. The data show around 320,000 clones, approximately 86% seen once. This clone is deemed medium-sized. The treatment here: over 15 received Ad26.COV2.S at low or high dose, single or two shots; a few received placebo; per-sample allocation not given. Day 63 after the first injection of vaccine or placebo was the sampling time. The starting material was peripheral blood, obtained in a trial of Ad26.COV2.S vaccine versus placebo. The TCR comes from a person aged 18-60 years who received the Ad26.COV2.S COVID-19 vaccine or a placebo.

The CDR3 DNA reads as TGTGCCAGCAGCCACTCTAGCGGGGACTCCTACAATGAGCAGTTCTTC. As protein: CASSHSSGDSYNEQFF. V usage is TRBV13 and J usage is TRBJ2-1; 9 nucleotides align to TRBD2. This CDR3 comprises 16 residues. V trimming: 5 bases; J trimming: 0 bases; junction bases outside the gene matches: 5. Germline V gives CDR1 PRHDT, CDR2 FYEKMQ (reference sequence). The full variable domain, rest sourced from reference TRBV13 and TRBJ2-1, is AAGVIQSPRHLIKEKRETATLKCYPIPRHDTVYWYQQGPGQDPQFLISFYEKMQSDKGSIPDRFSAQQFSDYHSELNMSSLELGDSALYFCASSHSSGDSYNEQFFGPGTRLTVL.